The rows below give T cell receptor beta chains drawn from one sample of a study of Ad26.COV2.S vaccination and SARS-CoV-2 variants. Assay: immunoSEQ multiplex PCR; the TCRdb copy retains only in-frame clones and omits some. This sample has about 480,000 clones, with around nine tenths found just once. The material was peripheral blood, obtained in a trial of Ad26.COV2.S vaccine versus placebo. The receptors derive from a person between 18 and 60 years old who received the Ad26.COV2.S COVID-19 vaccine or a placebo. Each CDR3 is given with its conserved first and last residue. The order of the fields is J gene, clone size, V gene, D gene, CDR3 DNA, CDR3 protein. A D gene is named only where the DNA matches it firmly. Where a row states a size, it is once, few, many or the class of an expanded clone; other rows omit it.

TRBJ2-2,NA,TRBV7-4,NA,TGTGCCAGCAGCTTGGCGGAGCTGTTTTTT,CASSLAELFF
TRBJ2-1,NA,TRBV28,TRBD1,TGTGCCAGCAGTTTAGCCCCGGGACAGGGAAGCAATGAGCAGTTCTTC,CASSLAPGQGSNEQFF
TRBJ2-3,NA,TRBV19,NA,TGTGCCAGTAGTACCCCGGACATTTGGGATACGCAGTATTTT,CASSTPDIWDTQYF
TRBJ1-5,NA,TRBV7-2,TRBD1,TGTGCCAGCAGCTTAGGGGACAGGGGAGGCAATCAGCCCCAGCATTTT,CASSLGDRGGNQPQHF
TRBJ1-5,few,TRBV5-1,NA,TGCGCCAGCAGCTTGGCAGGGAATAGCAATCAGCCCCAGCATTTT,CASSLAGNSNQPQHF
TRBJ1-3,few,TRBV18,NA,TGTGCCAGCTCCCCCGTGGGGGCTGGAAACACCATATATTTT,CASSPVGAGNTIYF
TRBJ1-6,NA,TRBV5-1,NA,TGCGCCAGCAGCTTGGCCCCGGGCAAAGATGATTCACCCCTCCACTTT,CASSLAPGKDDSPLHF
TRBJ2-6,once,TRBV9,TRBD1,TGTGCCAGCAGCGTAGTGGGGACAGGGTGGGGGCCGACTGGTGCCAACGTCCTGACTTTC,CASSVVGTGWGPTGANVLTF
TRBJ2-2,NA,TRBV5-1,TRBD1,TGCGCCAGCAGCTACGGGACAGGGTCCACCGGGGAGCTGTTTTTT,CASSYGTGSTGELFF
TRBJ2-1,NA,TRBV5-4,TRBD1,TGTGCCAGCAGCTTTACCCGGACAGGGCACAATGAGCAGTTCTTC,CASSFTRTGHNEQFF
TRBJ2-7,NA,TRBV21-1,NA,TGTGCCAGCAGCAAGGTTGATAGATCCTACGAGCAGTACTTC,CASSKVDRSYEQYF
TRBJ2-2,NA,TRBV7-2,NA,TGTGCCAGCAGCTTAGTCACCCGGGGCACCGGGGAGCTGTTTTTT,CASSLVTRGTGELFF
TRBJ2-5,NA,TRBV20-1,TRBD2,TGCAGTGCTAATGATCTAAGGCCGAGCGGGAGCAGGGAGACCCAGTACTTC,CSANDLRPSGSRETQYF
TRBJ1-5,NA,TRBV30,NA,TGTGCCTGGAGCGCCCAGGGCTATAGCAATCAGCCCCAGCATTTT,CAWSAQGYSNQPQHF
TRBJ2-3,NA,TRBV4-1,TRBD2,TGCGCCAGCAGCCAAGAGGGCGGGAGGGCAGATACGCAGTATTTT,CASSQEGGRADTQYF
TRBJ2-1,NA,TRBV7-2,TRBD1,TGTGCCAGCAGCTCCCGACAGGGGGCTTGGGAGCAGTTCTTC,CASSSRQGAWEQFF
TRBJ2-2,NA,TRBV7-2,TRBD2,TGTGCCAGCAGCGACATTGGGATTTCACTAGCGACCCGAACCGGGGAGCTGTTTTTT,CASSDIGISLATRTGELFF
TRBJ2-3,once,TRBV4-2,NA,TGTGCCAGCAGCCAAGATGATTTGGACAGTTTAGGCACAGATACGCAGTATTTT,CASSQDDLDSLGTDTQYF
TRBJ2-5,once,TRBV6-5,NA,TGTGCCAGCAGCGGGACCCTTGCGGAGACCCAGTACTTC,CASSGTLAETQYF
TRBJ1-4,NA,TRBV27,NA,TGTGCCAGCAGTCCTCATGGGGGGAAGGAAAAACTGTTTTTT,CASSPHGGKEKLFF
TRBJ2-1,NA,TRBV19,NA,TGTGCCAGTAGTAATGTGGATGAGCAGTTCTTC,CASSNVDEQFF
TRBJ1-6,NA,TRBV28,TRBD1,TGTGCCAGCAGGGGGGACAGCCTAAATTCACCCCTCCACTTT,CASRGDSLNSPLHF
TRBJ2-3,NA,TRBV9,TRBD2,TGTGCCAGCAGCTTCACGGCGGGAGGTCAGGGCACAGATACGCAGTATTTT,CASSFTAGGQGTDTQYF
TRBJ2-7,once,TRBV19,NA,TGTGCCAGTAGTATAGGGCAGCTCTATTCCTACGAGCAGTACTTC,CASSIGQLYSYEQYF
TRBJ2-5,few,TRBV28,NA,TGTGCCAGCATTGGGCGTACGGGACACCGGGAGACCCAGTACTTC,CASIGRTGHRETQYF
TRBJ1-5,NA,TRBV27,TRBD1,TGTGCCAGCAGTATACAGGGGGCGTATAATCAGCCCCAGCATTTT,CASSIQGAYNQPQHF
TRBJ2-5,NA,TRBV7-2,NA,TGTGCCAGCAGCTCCCAGGGACCCCAAGAGACCCAGTACTTC,CASSSQGPQETQYF
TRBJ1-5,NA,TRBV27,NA,TGTGCCAGCACCCCCCCAGGGACCGACAATCAGCCCCAGCATTTT,CASTPPGTDNQPQHF
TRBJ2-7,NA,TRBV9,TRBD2,TGTGCCAGCAGCGAAGGGACTAGCGGGAGAGTCTACGAGCAGTACTTC,CASSEGTSGRVYEQYF
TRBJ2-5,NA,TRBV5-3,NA,TGTGCCAGAGGATGGAGACTGGCTCTGGGGACCCAGTACTTC,CARGWRLALGTQYF
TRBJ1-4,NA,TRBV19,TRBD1,TGTGCCAGTAGTAAGGGGGCGGGTGAAAAACTGTTTTTT,CASSKGAGEKLFF
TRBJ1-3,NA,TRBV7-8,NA,TGTGCCAGCAGCCCAGATACGCTCCTCTCTGGAAACACCATATATTTT,CASSPDTLLSGNTIYF
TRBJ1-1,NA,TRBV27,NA,TGTGCCAGCAAATGGGGGACACACACTGAAGCTTTCTTT,CASKWGTHTEAFF
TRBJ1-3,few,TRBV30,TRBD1,TGTGCCTGGAGGGAGACAGGGTCTGGAAACACCATATATTTT,CAWRETGSGNTIYF
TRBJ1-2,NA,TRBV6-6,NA,TGTGCCAGCAGTCCGCTCGAGGCAGTAGGAGTCGCTAACTATGGCTACACCTTC,CASSPLEAVGVANYGYTF
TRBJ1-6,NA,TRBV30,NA,TGTGCCTGGAGTGAGAAGAGAACCTCACCCCTCCACTTT,CAWSEKRTSPLHF
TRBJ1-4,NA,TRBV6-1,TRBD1,TGTGCCAGCAGTGAACAGGGGGGTGAAAAACTGTTTTTT,CASSEQGGEKLFF
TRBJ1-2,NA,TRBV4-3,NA,TGCGCCAGCAGCCAAGTGTCCGGGACGCAGAAAGCTTATGGCTACACCTTC,CASSQVSGTQKAYGYTF
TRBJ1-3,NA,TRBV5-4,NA,TGTGCCAGCAGCTTTATGGTAAACTCTGGAAACACCATATATTTT,CASSFMVNSGNTIYF
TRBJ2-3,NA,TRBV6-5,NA,TGTGCCAGCAGTTACGGACCACTGGATACGCAGTATTTT,CASSYGPLDTQYF
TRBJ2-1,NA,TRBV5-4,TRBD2,TGTGCCAGCAGCTTGGAGGCAGCGGGGGCCCGGGGGCAGTTCTTC,CASSLEAAGARGQFF
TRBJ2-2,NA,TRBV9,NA,TGTGCCAGCAGCGTAGGGGTTTGGGCGAACACCGGGGAGCTGTTTTTT,CASSVGVWANTGELFF
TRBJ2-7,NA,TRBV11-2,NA,TGTGCCAGCAGCTTAGTGAACGAGCAGTACTTC,CASSLVNEQYF
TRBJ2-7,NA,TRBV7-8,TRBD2,TGTGCCAGCAGCACCCGACTAGCGGTCTTCGGCGAGCAGTACTTC,CASSTRLAVFGEQYF
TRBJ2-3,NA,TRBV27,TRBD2,TGTGCCAGCACCCGGGGAGGGGTGGGCACAGATACGCAGTATTTT,CASTRGGVGTDTQYF
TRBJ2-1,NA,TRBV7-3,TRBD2,TGTGCCAGCAGCTTAAGGGGACTAGCGGGGGTTAATGAGCAGTTCTTC,CASSLRGLAGVNEQFF
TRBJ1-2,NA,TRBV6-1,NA,TGTGCCAGCAGTGAGGGGGGGGCAGGGATCCTCTATGGCTACACCTTC,CASSEGGAGILYGYTF
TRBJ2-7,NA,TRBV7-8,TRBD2,TGTGCCAGCAGCTCCCAAGGGACGACTAGCGGCACCTACGAGCAGTACTTC,CASSSQGTTSGTYEQYF
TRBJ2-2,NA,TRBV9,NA,TGTGCCAGCAGCGCGTGGGGGGAACCGAACACCGGGGAGCTGTTTTTT,CASSAWGEPNTGELFF
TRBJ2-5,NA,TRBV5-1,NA,TGCGCCAGCAGCTCGGACGCGCAAGAGACCCAGTACTTC,CASSSDAQETQYF